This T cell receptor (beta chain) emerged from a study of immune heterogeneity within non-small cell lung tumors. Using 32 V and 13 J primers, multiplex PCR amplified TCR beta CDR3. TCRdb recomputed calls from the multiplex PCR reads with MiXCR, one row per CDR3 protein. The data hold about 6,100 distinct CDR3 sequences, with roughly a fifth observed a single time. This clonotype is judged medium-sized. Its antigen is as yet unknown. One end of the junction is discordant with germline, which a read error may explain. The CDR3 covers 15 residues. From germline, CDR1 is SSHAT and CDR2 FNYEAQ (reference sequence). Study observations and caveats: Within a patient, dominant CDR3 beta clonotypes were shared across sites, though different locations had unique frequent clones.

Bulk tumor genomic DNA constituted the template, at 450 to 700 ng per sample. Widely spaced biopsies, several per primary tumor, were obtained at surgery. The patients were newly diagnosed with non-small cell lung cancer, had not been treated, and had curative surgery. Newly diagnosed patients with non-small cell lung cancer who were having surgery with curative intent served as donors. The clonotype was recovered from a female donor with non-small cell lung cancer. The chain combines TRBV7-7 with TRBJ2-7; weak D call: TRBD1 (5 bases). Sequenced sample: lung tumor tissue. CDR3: CASSRGSQGNYEQYF. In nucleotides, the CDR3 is TGTGCTAGCAGTCGAGGTTCTCAGGGAAACTACGAGCAGTACTTC.